The 7 T cell receptor beta chains below were found in one sample sequenced in a study of neurological immune-mediated disorders. TCRdb reprocessed the 5' RACE reads with MiXCR, giving one entry per CDR3 protein. This table has 39,000 or so distinct CDR3 sequences, 2% to 3% appearing once. Input material: PBMCs. The receptors come from a man aged 25-45 years with multiple sclerosis.

This clonotype has ten or more counts. The V gene is TRBV20-1, the J gene TRBJ2-5, with 14 positions matching TRBD2. Trimming removed 2 bases from V and 9 bases from J; junction bases left unmatched: 8. This CDR3 has 15 residues. Germline CDR1 is DFQATT and CDR2 is SNEGSKA (reference sequence). CDR3: CSARRLAGGSVPQYF. In DNA, the CDR3 is TGCAGTGCTAGAAGACTAGCGGGAGGGTCCGTCCCCCAGTACTTC.

This clonotype was picked up many times. This chain joins TRBV7-2 and TRBJ2-7; possible D gene TRBD2, 5 bases. V was shortened by 0 bases and J by 0 bases, with 9 bases between the two germline ends. CDR3 length: 15 residues. CDR1 is SGHTA and CDR2 is FQGNSA in the germline V gene. CDR3 residues: CASSLALGSSYEQYF. In nucleotides, the CDR3 is TGTGCCAGCAGCTTAGCGCTGGGGAGCTCCTACGAGCAGTACTTC. The full variable domain, completed using reference TRBV7-2 and TRBJ2-7, is GAGVSQSPSNKVTEKGKDVELRCDPISGHTALYWYRQSLGQGLEFLIYFQGNSAPDKSGLPSDRFSAERTGGSVSTLTIQRTQQEDSAVYLCASSLALGSSYEQYFGPGTRLTVT.

About this clonotype: It may be a read error: a sequence one base away is much more abundant. The chain is built from TRBV20-1 and TRBJ2-7; 9 nucleotides match TRBD2. The germline CDR1 and CDR2 sequences are DFQATT and SNEGSKA (reference sequence). Trimming cost V 6 bases and J 3 bases; bases outside gene matches: 12. The CDR3 is 15 amino acids. CDR3: CSARLAGELYYEQYF. The CDR3 DNA reads as TGCAGTGCGCGATTAGCGGGAGAACTCTACTACGAGCAGTACTTC.

The sample holds many counts of this clonotype. The chain uses TRBV20-1 and TRBJ2-7; D remains ambiguous. The V and J ends lost 0 bases and 3 bases respectively, with 12 bases between them. The CDR3 contains 14 residues. Germline assignment: CDR1 DFQATT and CDR2 SNEGSKA (reference sequence). The CDR3 DNA follows: TGCAGTGCTAGAGATACATGCCGCGACTACGAGCAGTACTTC. This gives the protein CSARDTCRDYEQYF.

This clonotype showed up many times. The chain links TRBV7-9 to TRBJ1-5; a weak D match, TRBD1 (5 bases). This CDR3 is 14 amino acids long. From germline, CDR1 is SEHNR and CDR2 FQNEAQ (reference sequence). The V and J ends lost 4 bases and 3 bases respectively, with 10 bases between them. The CDR3 reads CASSSQGPNQPQHF. The CDR3 nucleotides are TGTGCCAGCAGCTCGCAGGGACCCAATCAGCCCCAGCATTTT.

This clonotype was observed many times. The chain carries TRBV5-1 and TRBJ1-2, with a weak D call TRBD1 (6 bases). Germline V CDR1 and CDR2: SGHRS, YFSETQ. Trimming took 4 bases from V and 3 from J, leaving 16 bases between them. This CDR3 has 15 residues. As DNA, the CDR3 is TGCGCCAGCAGCCTCGTGGCAGGGGCCGACTATGGCTACACCTTC. The encoded protein is CASSLVAGADYGYTF.

This clonotype was seen many times. The J gene is TRBJ1-2, the V gene TRBV6-1; 7 bases agree with TRBD1. There are 14 residues in the CDR3. CDR1 MNHNS and CDR2 SASEGT come from the germline V gene. V gave up 7 bases and J gave up 1 base; unmatched junction bases: 6. The CDR3 nucleotides are TGTGCCAGCACCAGACAGGGCCTTAACTATGGCTACACCTTC. Protein: CASTRQGLNYGYTF.